Below, one T cell receptor (beta chain) is given with its context. The CDR3 totals 16 residues. CDR1 LNHNV and CDR2 YYDKDF come from the germline V gene (reference sequence). Trimming took off 1 base at V and 4 bases at J, with 13 bases between the two ends. Time point of the sample: cycle 4 day 1 (C4D1), after around six weeks of nivolumab. Every patient relapsed after autologous stem cell transplantation, and brentuximab vedotin exposure varied. Only in-frame clones appear in the TCRdb table, and some are missing; sequencing was by immunoSEQ multiplex PCR. The sample lists some 93,000 clones; 83% were seen once. These data originate in a study of PD-1 blockade in classical Hodgkin lymphoma.

The sequencing here drew on peripheral blood mononuclear cells (PBMCs), taken before the fourth cycle of nivolumab. The V and J genes are TRBV15 and TRBJ2-2, with a weak D call TRBD1 (6 bases). This TCR was sampled from a human donor with classical Hodgkin lymphoma. The CDR3 nucleotides read TGTGCCACCAGCAGAGGGGGCAGGGGTGGCACCGGGGAGCTGTTTTTT. This sequence encodes CATSRGGRGGTGELFF.